The T cell receptor beta chain under discussion was sequenced for a study of identical twins. Using its own MiXCR run on the 5' RACE reads, TCRdb lists one record per CDR3 protein. The sample yields under 450,000 distinct CDR3 sequences, approximately 17% seen once. CDR3 length equals 16 residues. Germline loops: CDR1 KGHSH, CDR2 LQKENI. V dropped 1 base and J dropped 1; count of bases not matched to a gene: 6. The clonotype originates from a man over 45 in good health. Sequenced material: naive T cells sorted from blood. The J gene is TRBJ1-1, the V gene TRBV18; TRBD1 aligns across 7 bases. For the CDR3, the DNA is TGTGCCAGCTCACCACTCAGGACAGGTTGGAACACTGAAGCTTTCTTT. Its protein product is CASSPLRTGWNTEAFF.